The 27 T cell receptor beta chains reported below all come from one sample, sequenced in a study of blood T cell repertoires in COVID-19. Sequencing used immunoSEQ multiplex PCR; TCRdb keeps in-frame clones, though not all of them. This sample has 220,000 or so clones, with roughly 90% found just once. Source material: PBMCs or T cells enriched from blood (not recorded which). The receptor set was obtained from a man aged 30-40 years who had been exposed to COVID-19.

This sequence joins TRBV5-1 and TRBJ2-3; 8 nucleotides line up with TRBD2. The CDR3 runs 14 residues. With V trimmed by 3 bases and J by 3 bases, 3 bases remained unmatched. CDR1 is SGHRS, CDR2 YFSETQ, per germline. CDR3 loop: CASSSSGGTDTQYF. Here the CDR3 DNA reads TGCGCCAGCAGCTCCAGCGGGGGTACAGATACGCAGTATTTT.

J is TRBJ1-3 and V is TRBV27; a weak D match, TRBD1 (5 bases). This CDR3 spans 13 amino acids. CDR1 and CDR2 from the germline V gene are MNHEY and SMNVEV (reference sequence). V lost 2 bases to trimming and J lost 8 bases, with 10 bases between them. The CDR3 protein is CASSLIRGDTIYF. The CDR3 DNA follows: TGTGCCAGCAGTTTAATTCGGGGGGACACCATATATTTT.

V gene TRBV19 combines with J gene TRBJ2-5, with D possibly matching TRBD2 (6 bases). The CDR3 is 15 amino acids. With 8 bases removed from V and 0 bases from J, the gap between germline ends came to 16 bases. The germline V gene encodes CDR1 LNHDA and CDR2 SQIVND (reference sequence). CDR3 DNA sequence: TGTGCCAGTTCTTGTATTGGGGAGGACCAAGAGACCCAGTACTTC. It translates to CASSCIGEDQETQYF.

With respect to this clone: Other DNA sequences of this sample code for an identical CDR3. The chain combines TRBV19 with TRBJ1-1; D not resolved. Per the germline V gene, CDR1 is LNHDA and CDR2 is SQIVND (reference sequence). This CDR3 comprises 14 residues. V was clipped by 4 bases and J by 0 bases, with 9 bases between them. Written as DNA, the CDR3 is TGTGCCAGTAGTACACCAGGAATGAACACTGAAGCTTTCTTT. Translating gives CASSTPGMNTEAFF.

This chain connects TRBV24-1 to TRBJ1-5, with D possibly matching TRBD1 (5 bases). The germline gives CDR1 KGHDR, CDR2 SFDVKD. The V end was cut by 4 bases, the J end by 3 bases, with 12 bases between. The CDR3 is made up of 15 amino acids. Here the CDR3 reads CATSEKVDNNQPQHF. CDR3 sequence (DNA): TGTGCCACCAGTGAGAAAGTGGACAACAATCAGCCCCAGCATTTT.

This rearrangement joins TRBV18 to TRBJ2-7; possible D gene TRBD2, 6 bases. Germline CDR1 KGHSH, CDR2 LQKENI. Trimming removed 6 bases at V and 4 bases at J, with 22 bases between. This CDR3 spans 16 amino acids. The CDR3 DNA reads TGTGCCAGCTCCGCTAATGGGGGGAGACCCAATTACGAGCAGTACTTC. Its protein is CASSANGGRPNYEQYF.

This chain connects TRBV19 to TRBJ1-5, with D unclear. Trimming pared 5 bases from V and 9 bases from J, leaving 11 bases between. Germline values: CDR1 LNHDA, CDR2 SQIVND (reference sequence). The CDR3 sequence is 12 residues long. The chain's CDR3 is CASSLGERPQHF. CDR3 coding DNA: TGTGCCAGTAGTTTAGGCGAGCGGCCCCAGCATTTT.

The rearrangement joins TRBV29-1 to TRBJ2-2; TRBD1 matches 7 bases. V lost 7 bases, J lost 3 bases, and 8 bases stayed unmatched. Germline lookup yields CDR1 SQVTM and CDR2 ANQGSEA. The CDR3 has 14 residues. CDR3: CSGRQGVDTGELFF. In nucleotides, the CDR3 is TGCAGCGGTAGACAGGGAGTAGACACCGGGGAGCTGTTTTTT.

This chain uses TRBV6-1 with TRBJ2-1; D is possibly TRBD2 (5 bases). The CDR3 has 12 amino acids. V lost 1 base and J 11 bases, leaving 9 bases between the germline ends. CDR1 MNHNS and CDR2 SASEGT come from the germline V gene. CDR3 sequence: CASSEGTFKQFF. CDR3 DNA sequence: TGTGCCAGCAGTGAAGGGACTTTTAAGCAGTTCTTC.

For this clone: At the DNA level, this CDR3 is encoded by other sequences in the same sample as well. The chain carries TRBV19 and TRBJ1-1, with D possibly being TRBD1 (5 bases). CDR3 size: 13 residues. Germline V gene data show CDR1 as LNHDA and CDR2 as SQIVND (reference sequence). V lost 3 bases and J lost 2, with 7 bases in between. The CDR3 nucleotides read TGTGCCAGTAGTATCAGGGTAAACACTGAAGCTTTCTTT. Amino acids: CASSIRVNTEAFF. The whole variable domain, filled in from reference TRBV19 and TRBJ1-1, reads DGGITQSPKYLFRKEGQNVTLSCEQNLNHDAMYWYRQDPGQGLRLIYYSQIVNDFQKGDIAEGYSVSREKKESFPLTVTSAQKNPTAFYLCASSIRVNTEAFFGQGTRLTVV.

The V and J genes are TRBV7-6 and TRBJ2-2; D is possibly TRBD2 (5 bases). The V end lost 2 bases, the J end lost 3 bases, and 19 bases lay between the germline ends. The CDR3 sequence is 18 residues long. Germline V gene lookup returns CDR1 SGHVS and CDR2 FNYEAQ. The CDR3 here is CASSLQSLASSYTGELFF. Here the CDR3 DNA reads TGTGCCAGCAGCTTACAGAGTTTGGCTAGCTCGTACACCGGGGAGCTGTTTTTT.

The chain is built from TRBV24-1 and TRBJ2-2; perhaps TRBD1 as D (5 bases). This CDR3 has 16 residues. CDR1 and CDR2 (germline): KGHDR, SFDVKD. The V gene lost 11 bases and the J gene lost 5 bases, with 23 bases spanning the gap. The CDR3 protein is CANSAPPQGRTGELFF. The CDR3, as DNA: TGTGCCAACTCGGCACCCCCGCAGGGAAGAACCGGGGAGCTGTTTTTT.

The rearrangement links TRBV10-2 to TRBJ2-1; tentatively, D is TRBD2 (5 bases). V was trimmed by 0 bases and J by 1 base, leaving 7 bases between them. The germline V gene has CDR1 WSHSY and CDR2 SAAADI. This CDR3 is 15 amino acids long. The CDR3 reads CASSESRGSYNEQFF. CDR3 nucleotide sequence: TGCGCCAGCAGTGAGTCACGGGGATCCTACAATGAGCAGTTCTTC.

In DNA, the CDR3 is TGTGCCAGCAACACAGGGGGGGGTGCTTTCTTT. This translates into CASNTGGGAFF. V is TRBV21-1 and J is TRBJ1-1; the D call in the table, TRBD1, was not verified against the DNA. TRBV21-1 is a pseudogene locus. CDR3 length: 11 amino acids.

For this clone: Sequence at one end of the junction differs from germline and may be a read error. The V gene is TRBV11-2, the J gene TRBJ2-4, with a tentative D call TRBD2 (7 bases). The CDR3 contains 18 residues. Germline V gene lookup returns CDR1 SGHAT and CDR2 FQNNGV. Here the CDR3 reads CASSLERAGAGGKNIQYF. The DNA for the CDR3 is TGTGCCAGCAGCCTAGAAAGGGCGGGGGCTGGGGGGAAAAACATTCAGTACTTC.

The chain couples TRBV19 to TRBJ2-7, with D tentatively TRBD2 (5 bases). The CDR3 runs 15 residues. Germline assignment: CDR1 LNHDA and CDR2 SQIVND (reference sequence). V shed 6 bases and J shed 3 bases, with 18 bases lying between them. CDR3 protein: CASSETPGNLYEQYF. The DNA of the CDR3 is TGTGCCAGTAGCGAGACACCCGGGAACCTCTACGAGCAGTACTTC.

The rearrangement uses TRBV6-5 and TRBJ2-7, with D possibly TRBD2 on 6 matching bases. The CDR3 runs to 14 residues. The V end lost 5 bases, the J end lost 3 bases, and 14 bases lay between the germline ends. CDR1 is MNHEY, CDR2 SVGAGI, per germline. CDR3 nucleotide sequence: TGTGCCAGCAGTCCCCGCGGGGCGAACTACGAGCAGTACTTC. It translates to CASSPRGANYEQYF.

This chain joins TRBV9 and TRBJ2-3, with D perhaps TRBD2 (5 bases). Germline V gene lookup returns CDR1 SGDLS and CDR2 YYNGEE. The CDR3 loop spans 15 amino acids. Deletions cut 0 bases from V and 3 bases from J, with 11 bases between. CDR3 DNA: TGTGCCAGCAGCGTAGCTCGGGGTTCTACAGATACGCAGTATTTT. This translates into CASSVARGSTDTQYF.

This clone was detected a few times. The rearrangement links TRBV7-2 to TRBJ2-1; 7 nucleotides line up with TRBD1. The germline V gene encodes CDR1 SGHTA and CDR2 FQGNSA. This CDR3 is 16 amino acids long. V lost 4 bases to trimming and J lost 2 bases; unmatched junction nucleotides: 8. The CDR3 protein is CASSSYSGTAYNEQFF. The CDR3 region has the DNA TGTGCCAGCAGCTCATACAGTGGGACAGCCTACAATGAGCAGTTCTTC.

The genes are TRBV5-4 and TRBJ2-3, with 7 bases lining up with TRBD2. This CDR3 comprises 16 residues. The germline V gene has CDR1 SGHNT and CDR2 YYREEE (reference sequence). The trim removed 0 bases at V and 3 bases at J, leaving 7 bases unmatched. The CDR3 DNA follows: TGTGCCAGCAGCTTGGAAGCGGGGCCGGGGACAGATACGCAGTATTTT. Translation: CASSLEAGPGTDTQYF. Full variable domain (remainder filled in from reference TRBV5-4 and TRBJ2-3): ETGVTQSPTHLIKTRGQQVTLRCSSQSGHNTVSWYQQALGQGPQFIFQYYREEENGRGNFPPRFSGLQFPNYSSELNVNALELDDSALYLCASSLEAGPGTDTQYFGPGTRLTVL.

This clone was observed once. The rearrangement uses TRBV30 and TRBJ1-2, with a possible D match to TRBD1 (5 bases). Germline V CDR1 and CDR2: GTSNPN, SVGIG (reference sequence). The CDR3 extends over 14 amino acids. V was clipped by 4 bases and J by 5 bases, with 17 bases between them. The CDR3 loop reads CAWNLVTGVYGYTF. CDR3 nucleotides: TGTGCCTGGAATCTGGTAACAGGCGTTTATGGCTACACCTTC.

V and J are TRBV6-4 and TRBJ1-1; tentatively, D is TRBD1 (6 bases). The CDR3 length is 13 residues. Trimming took 5 bases from V and 8 from J, leaving 15 bases between them. Germline assignment: CDR1 MRHNA and CDR2 SNTAGT. The CDR3 spells CASSLGLGTEAFF. The CDR3 region has the DNA TGTGCCAGCAGTCTTGGCCTGGGGACAGAAGCTTTCTTT.

The chain uses TRBV15 and TRBJ2-5; 10 nucleotides line up with TRBD2. CDR1 is LNHNV, CDR2 YYDKDF, per germline (reference sequence). The CDR3 is 16 amino acids. V shed 0 bases, J shed 1 base, and the junction held 2 bases outside the gene matches. The CDR3, as DNA: TGTGCCACCAGCAGAGAACTAGCGGGGTTCCAAGAGACCCAGTACTTC. Its protein product is CATSRELAGFQETQYF.

This chain connects TRBV2 to TRBJ2-3; TRBD2 matches at 7 bases. The ends lost 6 bases at V and 1 base at J; junction bases unmatched: 7. The CDR3 consists of 15 residues. The germline V gene encodes CDR1 SNHLY and CDR2 FYNNEI. The CDR3 loop is CASSGGLVGTDTQYF. CDR3 DNA sequence: TGTGCCAGCAGCGGAGGACTAGTCGGCACAGATACGCAGTATTTT.

This chain links TRBV19 with TRBJ1-5; 8 bases are a match to TRBD1. CDR3 length: 12 amino acids. V was clipped by 8 bases and J by 13 bases; unmatched bases: 10. Germline-derived CDR1 and CDR2 are LNHDA and SQIVND (reference sequence). CDR3 amino acids: CASHQSRGPQHF. For the CDR3, the DNA is TGTGCCAGTCACCAAAGCAGGGGGCCGCAGCATTTT.

The chain links TRBV4-1 to TRBJ1-5; perhaps TRBD1 as D (6 bases). V lost 2 bases, J lost 4 bases, and 9 bases lay in between. Germline CDR1 and CDR2: MGHRA and YSYEKL. The CDR3 runs 14 residues. CDR3 residues: CASSQIGGNQPQHF. In DNA form, the CDR3 reads TGCGCCAGCAGCCAAATAGGGGGAAATCAGCCCCAGCATTTT.

The chain joins TRBV12-5 to TRBJ1-1, with 7 bases aligning to TRBD1. V shed 4 bases and J 11 bases; nucleotides not matched to a gene: 7. Looked up from germline, CDR1 is LGHNT and CDR2 is FRNRAP. The CDR3 is 12 residues long. The CDR3 here is CASGYTGDFAFF. CDR3 in DNA: TGTGCTAGTGGTTACACAGGGGATTTCGCTTTCTTT. Looking up the rest from reference TRBV12-5 and TRBJ1-1 gives the full variable domain: DARVTQTPRHKVTEMGQEVTMRCQPILGHNTVFWYRQTMMQGLELLAYFRNRAPLDDSGMPKDRFSAEMPDATLATLKIQPSEPRDSAVYFCASGYTGDFAFFGQGTRLTVV.